Listed below are T cell receptor beta chains from one sample, sequenced in a study of T cell repertoires in cytomegalovirus infection. MiXCR, applied by TCRdb to the reads, yields one record per CDR3 protein. The data contain over 250,000 distinct CDR3 sequences, more than 20% of them seen just once; the ten biggest clones take up over 11%. The source material was PBMCs. The receptors originated from a human donor in good health (CMV status not recorded). Some clones in this sample may be carry-over from other donors' samples. The CDR3 runs from the conserved cysteine through the conserved F or W. D genes are given only for firm matches. Size values are once, few and many counts, or a class for expanded clones, and some rows have none.

d_gene: -; abundance: -; v_gene: TRBV20-1; j_gene: TRBJ1-1; CDR3aa: CSASREVGDTEAFF; CDR3nt: TGCAGTGCTAGCAGGGAAGTCGGGGACACTGAAGCTTTCTTT
d_gene: TRBD2; abundance: many; v_gene: TRBV7-8; j_gene: TRBJ2-5; CDR3aa: CASSQEWWREGQETQYF; CDR3nt: TGTGCCAGCAGCCAAGAGTGGTGGCGGGAGGGCCAAGAGACCCAGTACTTC
d_gene: TRBD2; abundance: -; v_gene: TRBV7-6; j_gene: TRBJ2-1; CDR3aa: CASSLGTSSNEQFF; CDR3nt: TGTGCCAGCAGCCTCGGGACTAGCTCCAATGAGCAGTTCTTC
d_gene: -; abundance: few; v_gene: TRBV28; j_gene: TRBJ1-6; CDR3aa: CASKQEVNSPLHF; CDR3nt: TGTGCCAGCAAACAGGAGGTCAATTCACCCCTCCACTTT
d_gene: TRBD1; abundance: -; v_gene: TRBV19; j_gene: TRBJ1-2; CDR3aa: CASKMGQNYGYTF; CDR3nt: TGTGCCAGTAAGATGGGACAGAACTATGGCTACACCTTC
d_gene: -; abundance: -; v_gene: TRBV7-2; j_gene: TRBJ2-7; CDR3aa: CASSFGGRGEQYF; CDR3nt: TGTGCCAGCAGCTTTGGGGGAAGGGGCGAGCAGTACTTC
d_gene: -; abundance: many; v_gene: TRBV7-2; j_gene: TRBJ1-2; CDR3aa: CASSSVVRTGYGYTF; CDR3nt: TGTGCCAGCAGCTCTGTTGTCAGGACCGGATATGGCTACACCTTC
d_gene: -; abundance: many; v_gene: TRBV24-1; j_gene: TRBJ2-2; CDR3aa: CATSAWGTNTGELFF; CDR3nt: TGTGCCACCAGTGCCTGGGGCACGAACACCGGGGAGCTGTTTTTT
d_gene: TRBD2; abundance: few; v_gene: TRBV28; j_gene: TRBJ2-1; CDR3aa: CASSFPPGRAYNEQFF; CDR3nt: TGTGCCAGCAGTTTTCCTCCCGGGAGGGCCTACAATGAGCAGTTCTTC
d_gene: TRBD2; abundance: few; v_gene: TRBV5-4; j_gene: TRBJ2-3; CDR3aa: CASNRVAGAKGITDTQYF; CDR3nt: TGTGCCAGCAACAGGGTAGCGGGAGCAAAGGGGATCACAGATACGCAGTATTTT
d_gene: TRBD2; abundance: -; v_gene: TRBV19; j_gene: TRBJ2-7; CDR3aa: CASSPASTSGRGRGYEQYF; CDR3nt: TGTGCCAGTAGTCCCGCCTCGACTAGCGGGAGAGGAAGGGGCTACGAGCAGTACTTC
d_gene: -; abundance: few; v_gene: TRBV6-1; j_gene: TRBJ1-5; CDR3aa: CASRSGVASQPQHF; CDR3nt: TGTGCCAGCAGATCTGGGGTCGCAAGTCAGCCCCAGCATTTT
d_gene: -; abundance: -; v_gene: TRBV6-2/TRBV6-3; j_gene: TRBJ2-7; CDR3aa: CASSRRDYEQYF; CDR3nt: TGTGCCAGCAGTAGACGGGATTACGAGCAGTACTTC
d_gene: TRBD2; abundance: -; v_gene: TRBV5-5; j_gene: TRBJ2-1; CDR3aa: CASSPNPLAEQFF; CDR3nt: TGTGCCAGCAGCCCCAACCCACTAGCGGAGCAGTTCTTC
d_gene: TRBD2; abundance: few; v_gene: TRBV7-2; j_gene: TRBJ2-7; CDR3aa: CASSPRGDEQYF; CDR3nt: TGTGCCAGCAGCCCCCGGGGGGACGAGCAGTACTTC
d_gene: -; abundance: -; v_gene: TRBV4-3; j_gene: TRBJ2-3; CDR3aa: CASSQLAHNTDTQCF; CDR3nt: TGCGCCAGCAGCCAGCTAGCGCATAACACAGATACGCAGTGTTTT
d_gene: -; abundance: -; v_gene: TRBV7-9; j_gene: TRBJ1-2; CDR3aa: CASSFDGAGSYGYTF; CDR3nt: TGTGCCAGCAGCTTCGACGGGGCAGGTAGCTATGGCTACACCTTC
d_gene: TRBD2; abundance: -; v_gene: TRBV7-2; j_gene: TRBJ2-3; CDR3aa: CASRLAGGPTDTQYF; CDR3nt: TGTGCCAGCAGGTTAGCGGGAGGGCCGACAGATACGCAGTATTTT
d_gene: -; abundance: few; v_gene: TRBV5-1; j_gene: TRBJ1-4; CDR3aa: CASSLGTLNEKLFF; CDR3nt: TGCGCCAGCAGCTTGGGCACCCTTAATGAAAAACTGTTTTTT
d_gene: -; abundance: many; v_gene: TRBV7-2; j_gene: TRBJ1-1; CDR3aa: CASGPNRNTEAFF; CDR3nt: TGTGCCAGCGGACCGAACAGGAACACTGAAGCTTTCTTT
d_gene: TRBD1; abundance: many; v_gene: TRBV7-2; j_gene: TRBJ2-7; CDR3aa: CASSLAGRGQRYEQYF; CDR3nt: TGTGCCAGCAGCTTAGCGGGCAGGGGGCAACGCTACGAGCAGTACTTC
d_gene: TRBD1; abundance: few; v_gene: TRBV5-6; j_gene: TRBJ2-6; CDR3aa: CASSLRQGRAGANVLTF; CDR3nt: TGTGCCAGCAGCCTACGACAGGGGCGCGCCGGGGCCAACGTCCTGACTTTC
d_gene: TRBD1; abundance: few; v_gene: TRBV28; j_gene: TRBJ1-2; CDR3aa: CASSLYGQGARGYTF; CDR3nt: TGTGCCAGCAGTTTATACGGACAGGGAGCGAGGGGCTACACCTTC
d_gene: -; abundance: -; v_gene: TRBV29-1; j_gene: TRBJ2-5; CDR3aa: CSVRVGGWETQYF; CDR3nt: TGCAGCGTTAGGGTCGGGGGATGGGAGACCCAGTACTTC